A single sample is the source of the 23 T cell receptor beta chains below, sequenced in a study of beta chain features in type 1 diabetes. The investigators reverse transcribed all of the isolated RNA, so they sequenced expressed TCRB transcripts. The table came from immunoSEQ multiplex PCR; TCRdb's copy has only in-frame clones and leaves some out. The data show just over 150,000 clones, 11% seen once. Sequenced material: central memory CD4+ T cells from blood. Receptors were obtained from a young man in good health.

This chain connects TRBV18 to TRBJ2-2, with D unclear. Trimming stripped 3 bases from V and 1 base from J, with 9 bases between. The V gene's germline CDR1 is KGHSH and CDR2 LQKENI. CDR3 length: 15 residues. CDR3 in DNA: TGTGCCAGCTCACCCACGGCCCAGAACACCGGGGAGCTGTTTTTT. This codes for CASSPTAQNTGELFF.

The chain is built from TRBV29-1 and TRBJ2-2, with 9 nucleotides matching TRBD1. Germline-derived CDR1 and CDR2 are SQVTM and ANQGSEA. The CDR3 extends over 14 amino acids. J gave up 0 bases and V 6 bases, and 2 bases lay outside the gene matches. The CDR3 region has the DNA TGCAGCGTGGGACAGGGAACGAACACCGGGGAGCTGTTTTTT. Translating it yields CSVGQGTNTGELFF.

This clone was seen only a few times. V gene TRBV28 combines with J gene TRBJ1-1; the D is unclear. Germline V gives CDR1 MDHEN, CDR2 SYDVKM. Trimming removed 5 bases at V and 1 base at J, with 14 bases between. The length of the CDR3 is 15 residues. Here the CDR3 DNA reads TGTGCCAGCAGTCCTCGGACGTGGGGGAACACTGAAGCTTTCTTT. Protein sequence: CASSPRTWGNTEAFF.

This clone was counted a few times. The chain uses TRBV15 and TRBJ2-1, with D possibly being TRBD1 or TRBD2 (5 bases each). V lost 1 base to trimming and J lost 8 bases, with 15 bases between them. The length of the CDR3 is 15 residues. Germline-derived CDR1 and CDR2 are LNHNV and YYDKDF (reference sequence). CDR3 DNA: TGTGCCACCAGCAGAGTAGGGACGGGCCACGATGAGCAGTTCTTC. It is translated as CATSRVGTGHDEQFF. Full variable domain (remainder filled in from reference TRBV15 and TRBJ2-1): DAMVIQNPRYQVTQFGKPVTLSCSQTLNHNVMYWYQQKSSQAPKLLFHYYDKDFNNEADTPDNFQSRRPNTSFCFLDIRSPGLGDTAMYLCATSRVGTGHDEQFFGPGTRLTVL.

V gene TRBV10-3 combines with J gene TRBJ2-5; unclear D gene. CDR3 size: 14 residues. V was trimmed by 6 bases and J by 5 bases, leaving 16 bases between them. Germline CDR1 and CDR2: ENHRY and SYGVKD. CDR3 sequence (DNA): TGTGCCATCAGCTCGAGAAACAGAGAGGAGACCCAGTACTTC. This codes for CAISSRNREETQYF.

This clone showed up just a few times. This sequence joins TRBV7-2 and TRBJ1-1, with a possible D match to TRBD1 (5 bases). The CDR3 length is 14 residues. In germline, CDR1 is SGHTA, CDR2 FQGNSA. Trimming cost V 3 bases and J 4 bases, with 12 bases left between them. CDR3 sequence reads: CASSFGALSTEAFF. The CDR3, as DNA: TGTGCCAGCAGCTTCGGGGCCCTGAGCACTGAAGCTTTCTTT.

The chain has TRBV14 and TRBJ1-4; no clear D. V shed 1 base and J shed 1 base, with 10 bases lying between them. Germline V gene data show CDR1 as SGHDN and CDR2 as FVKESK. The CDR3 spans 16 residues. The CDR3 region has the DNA TGTGCCAGCAGCCAAGGTCTCCAACGAACTAATGAAAAACTGTTTTTT. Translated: CASSQGLQRTNEKLFF.

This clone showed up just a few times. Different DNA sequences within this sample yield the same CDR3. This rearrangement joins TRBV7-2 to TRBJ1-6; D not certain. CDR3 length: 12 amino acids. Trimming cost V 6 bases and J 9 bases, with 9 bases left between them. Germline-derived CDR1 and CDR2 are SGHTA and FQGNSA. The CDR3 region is CASSDRVSPLHF. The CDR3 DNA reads TGTGCCAGCAGTGATCGGGTTTCACCCCTCCACTTT.

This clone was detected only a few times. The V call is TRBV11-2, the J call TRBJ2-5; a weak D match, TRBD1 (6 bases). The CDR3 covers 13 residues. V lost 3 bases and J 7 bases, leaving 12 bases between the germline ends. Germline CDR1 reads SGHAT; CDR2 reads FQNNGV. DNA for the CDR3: TGTGCCAGCAGCTTTGCAGGGGCAGTGACCCAGTACTTC. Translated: CASSFAGAVTQYF. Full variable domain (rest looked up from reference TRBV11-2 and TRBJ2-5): EAGVAQSPRYKIIEKRQSVAFWCNPISGHATLYWYQQILGQGPKLLIQFQNNGVVDDSQLPKDRFSAERLKGVDSTLKIQPAKLEDSAVYLCASSFAGAVTQYFGPGTRLLVL.

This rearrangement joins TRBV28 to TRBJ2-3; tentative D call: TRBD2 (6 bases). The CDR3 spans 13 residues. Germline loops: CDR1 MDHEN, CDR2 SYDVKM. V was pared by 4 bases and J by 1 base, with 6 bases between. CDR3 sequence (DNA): TGTGCCAGCAGTTGGGGGGGCACAGATACGCAGTATTTT. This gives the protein CASSWGGTDTQYF.

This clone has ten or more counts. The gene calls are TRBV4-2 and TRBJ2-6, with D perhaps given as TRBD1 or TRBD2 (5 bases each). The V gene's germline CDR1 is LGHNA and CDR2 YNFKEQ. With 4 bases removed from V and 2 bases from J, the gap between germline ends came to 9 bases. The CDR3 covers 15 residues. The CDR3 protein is CASSPRGAGANVLTF. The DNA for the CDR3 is TGTGCCAGCAGCCCCAGAGGGGCTGGGGCCAACGTCCTGACTTTC.

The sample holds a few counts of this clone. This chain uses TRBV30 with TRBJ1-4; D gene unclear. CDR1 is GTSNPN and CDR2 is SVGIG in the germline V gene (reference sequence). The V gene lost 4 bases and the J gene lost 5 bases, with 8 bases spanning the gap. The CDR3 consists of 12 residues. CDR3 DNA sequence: TGTGCCTGGAAACGAGGGAATGAAAAACTGTTTTTT. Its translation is CAWKRGNEKLFF.

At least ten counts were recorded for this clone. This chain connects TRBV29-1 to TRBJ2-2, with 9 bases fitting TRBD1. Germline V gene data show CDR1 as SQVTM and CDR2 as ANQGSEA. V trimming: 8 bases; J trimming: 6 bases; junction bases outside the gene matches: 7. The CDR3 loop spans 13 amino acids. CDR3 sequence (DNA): TGCAGCACGGGACAGGGAAGCGCCGGGGAGCTGTTTTTT. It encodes CSTGQGSAGELFF.

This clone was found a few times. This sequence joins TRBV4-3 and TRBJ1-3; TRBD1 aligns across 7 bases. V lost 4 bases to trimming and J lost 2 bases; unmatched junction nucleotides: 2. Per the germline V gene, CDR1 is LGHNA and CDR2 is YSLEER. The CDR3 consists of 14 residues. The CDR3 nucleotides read TGCGCCAGCAGCCGCGACAGGGCTGGAAACACCATATATTTT. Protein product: CASSRDRAGNTIYF.

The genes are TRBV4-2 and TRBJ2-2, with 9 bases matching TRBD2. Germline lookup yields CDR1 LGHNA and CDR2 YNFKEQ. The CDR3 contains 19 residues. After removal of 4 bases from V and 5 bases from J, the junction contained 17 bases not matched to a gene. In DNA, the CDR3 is TGTGCCAGCAGCCTAAGGGTTCCTGGCGGGAGGGGCGGGACCGGGGAGCTGTTTTTT. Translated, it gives CASSLRVPGGRGGTGELFF.

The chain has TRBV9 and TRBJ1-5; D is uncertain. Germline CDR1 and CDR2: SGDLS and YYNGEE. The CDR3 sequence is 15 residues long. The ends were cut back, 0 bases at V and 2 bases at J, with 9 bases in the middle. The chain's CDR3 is CASSVGGTGNQPQHF. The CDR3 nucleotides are TGTGCCAGCAGCGTAGGGGGAACAGGCAATCAGCCCCAGCATTTT.

The CDR3 loop reads CATSRVGGYEQFF. In DNA, the CDR3 is TGTGCCACCAGCAGAGTAGGGGGATATGAGCAGTTCTTC. This chain connects TRBV15 to TRBJ2-1; perhaps TRBD1 as D (6 bases). This CDR3 spans 13 amino acids. V lost 1 base and J 8 bases, leaving 9 bases between the germline ends. Germline V gene sequence: CDR1 LNHNV, CDR2 YYDKDF (reference sequence).

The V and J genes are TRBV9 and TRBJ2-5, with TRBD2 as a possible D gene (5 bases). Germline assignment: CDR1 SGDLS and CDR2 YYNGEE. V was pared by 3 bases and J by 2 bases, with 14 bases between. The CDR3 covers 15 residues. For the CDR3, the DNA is TGTGCCAGCAGCGCAAAGCCGGGATTTCAAGAGACCCAGTACTTC. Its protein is CASSAKPGFQETQYF.

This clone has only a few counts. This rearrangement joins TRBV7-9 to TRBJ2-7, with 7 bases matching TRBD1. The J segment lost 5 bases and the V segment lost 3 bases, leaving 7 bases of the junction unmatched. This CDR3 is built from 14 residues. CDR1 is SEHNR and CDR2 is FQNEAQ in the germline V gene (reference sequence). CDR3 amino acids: CASSFYRGNHEQYF. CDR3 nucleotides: TGTGCCAGCAGCTTCTACAGGGGAAACCACGAGCAGTACTTC.

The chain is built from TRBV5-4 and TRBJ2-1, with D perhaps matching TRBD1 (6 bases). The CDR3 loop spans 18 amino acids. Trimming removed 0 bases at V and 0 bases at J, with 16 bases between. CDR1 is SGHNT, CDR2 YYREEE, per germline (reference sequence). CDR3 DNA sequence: TGTGCCAGCAGCTTGGCCTGGGGGCCTTTTAGCTCCTACAATGAGCAGTTCTTC. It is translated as CASSLAWGPFSSYNEQFF.

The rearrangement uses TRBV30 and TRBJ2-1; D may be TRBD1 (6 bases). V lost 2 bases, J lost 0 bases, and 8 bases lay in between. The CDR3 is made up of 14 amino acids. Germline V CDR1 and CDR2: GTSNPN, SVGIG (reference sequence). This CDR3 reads CAWSRGGSYNEQFF. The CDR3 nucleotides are TGTGCCTGGAGTAGAGGGGGCTCCTACAATGAGCAGTTCTTC. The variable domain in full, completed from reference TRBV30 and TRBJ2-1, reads SQTIHQWPATLVQPVGSPLSLECTVEGTSNPNLYWYRQAAGRGLQLLFYSVGIGQISSEVPQNLSASRPQDRQFILSSKKLLLSDSGFYLCAWSRGGSYNEQFFGPGTRLTVL.

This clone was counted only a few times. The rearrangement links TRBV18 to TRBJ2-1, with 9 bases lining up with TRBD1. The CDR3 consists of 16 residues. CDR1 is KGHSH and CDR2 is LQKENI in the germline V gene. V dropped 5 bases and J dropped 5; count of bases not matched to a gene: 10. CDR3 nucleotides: TGTGCCAGCTCAAGGGACCGGGACAGGGCAAACAATGAGCAGTTCTTC. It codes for CASSRDRDRANNEQFF.

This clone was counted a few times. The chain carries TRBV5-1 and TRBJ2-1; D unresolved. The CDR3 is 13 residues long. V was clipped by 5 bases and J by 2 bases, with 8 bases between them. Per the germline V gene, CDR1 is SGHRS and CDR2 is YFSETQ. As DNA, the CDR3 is TGCGCCAGCAGAGGCGTGGCCTACAATGAGCAGTTCTTC. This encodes CASRGVAYNEQFF.